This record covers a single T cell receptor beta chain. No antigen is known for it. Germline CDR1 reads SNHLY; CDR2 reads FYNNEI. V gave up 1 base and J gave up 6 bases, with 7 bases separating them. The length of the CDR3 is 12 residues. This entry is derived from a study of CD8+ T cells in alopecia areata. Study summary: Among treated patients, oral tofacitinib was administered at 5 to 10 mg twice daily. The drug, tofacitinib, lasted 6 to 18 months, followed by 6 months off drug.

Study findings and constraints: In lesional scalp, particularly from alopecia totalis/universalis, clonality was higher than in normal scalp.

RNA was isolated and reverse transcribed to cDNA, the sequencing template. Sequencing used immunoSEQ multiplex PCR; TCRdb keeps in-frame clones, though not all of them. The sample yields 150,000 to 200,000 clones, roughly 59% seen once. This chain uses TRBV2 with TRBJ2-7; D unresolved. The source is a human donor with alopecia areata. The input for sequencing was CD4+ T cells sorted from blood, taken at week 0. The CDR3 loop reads CASSEGPREQYF. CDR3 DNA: TGTGCCAGCAGTGAAGGCCCTCGCGAGCAGTACTTC.